This TCR beta chain was captured by sequencing in a study of PD-1 blockade in classical Hodgkin lymphoma. The assay was immunoSEQ multiplex PCR, and TCRdb's table has in-frame clones only and misses some. The sample consists of roughly 29,000 clones, around 80% of them appearing once. J lost 2 bases, V lost 2 bases, and 6 bases had no gene match. This CDR3 contains 15 residues. Germline-derived CDR1 and CDR2 are MNHEY and SVGAGI. Comments on this clone: Antigen: not known.

Study-level findings and limits: Patients starting nivolumab under 1 year after ASCT were excluded.

Stated time point: cycle 4 day 1 (C4D1), after five to seven weeks of nivolumab. Patients all relapsed after autologous stem cell transplantation, and there was variation in brentuximab vedotin exposure. Thawed PBMCs were the source of CD4+ T cells, purified by magnetic negative selection. The receptor's source is a human donor with classical Hodgkin lymphoma. Material: CD4+ T cells from blood, obtained before the fourth cycle of nivolumab. This chain links TRBV6-5 with TRBJ2-7; 7 bases fit TRBD1. CDR3 coding DNA: TGTGCCAGCAGTTACCAACCGGGACAGCCCTACGAGCAGTACTTC. This translates into CASSYQPGQPYEQYF.